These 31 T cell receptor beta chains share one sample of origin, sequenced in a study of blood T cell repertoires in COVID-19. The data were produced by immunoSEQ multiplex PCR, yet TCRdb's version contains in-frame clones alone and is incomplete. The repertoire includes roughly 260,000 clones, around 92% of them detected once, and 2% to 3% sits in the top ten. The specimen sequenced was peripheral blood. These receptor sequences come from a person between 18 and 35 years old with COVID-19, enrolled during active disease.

The CDR3, as DNA: TGTGCCACGCTACCCCCGACTGGGGAGACCCAGTACTTC. Protein sequence: CATLPPTGETQYF. J is TRBJ2-5 and V is TRBV25-1, with D uncertain. CDR3 length: 13 amino acids. From germline, CDR1 is MGHDK and CDR2 SYGVNS. V was cut by 10 bases and J by 5 bases, with 17 bases left in between. Variable domain in full (rest from reference TRBV25-1 and TRBJ2-5): EADIYQTPRYLVIGTGKKITLECSQTMGHDKMYWYQQDPGMELHLIHYSYGVNSTEKGDLSSESTVSRIRTEHFPLTLESARPSHTSQYLCATLPPTGETQYFGPGTRLLVL.

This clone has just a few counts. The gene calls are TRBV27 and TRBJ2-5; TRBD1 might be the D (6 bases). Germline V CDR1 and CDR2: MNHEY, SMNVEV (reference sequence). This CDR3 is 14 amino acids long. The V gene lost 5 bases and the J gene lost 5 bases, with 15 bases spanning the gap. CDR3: CASSPGQIVETQYF. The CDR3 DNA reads TGTGCCAGCAGTCCCGGACAGATCGTGGAGACCCAGTACTTC.

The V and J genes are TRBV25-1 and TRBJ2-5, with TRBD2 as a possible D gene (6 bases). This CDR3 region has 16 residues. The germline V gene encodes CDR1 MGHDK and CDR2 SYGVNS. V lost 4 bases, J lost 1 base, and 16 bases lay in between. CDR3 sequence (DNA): TGTGCCAGCAGTGTTGGTCTTCTAGCGCGCCAAGAGACCCAGTACTTC. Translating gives CASSVGLLARQETQYF.

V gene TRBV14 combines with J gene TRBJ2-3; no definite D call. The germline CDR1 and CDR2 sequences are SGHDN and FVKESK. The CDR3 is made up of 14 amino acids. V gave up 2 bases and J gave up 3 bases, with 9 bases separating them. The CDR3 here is CASSQRAWTDTQYF. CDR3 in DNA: TGTGCCAGCAGCCAACGCGCGTGGACAGATACGCAGTATTTT.

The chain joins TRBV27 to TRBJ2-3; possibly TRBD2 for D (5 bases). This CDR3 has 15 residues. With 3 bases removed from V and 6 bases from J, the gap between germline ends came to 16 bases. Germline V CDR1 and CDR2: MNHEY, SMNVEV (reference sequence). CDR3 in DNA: TGTGCCAGCAGTTTGGGCTACCTAGCCCTTGATACGCAGTATTTT. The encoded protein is CASSLGYLALDTQYF.

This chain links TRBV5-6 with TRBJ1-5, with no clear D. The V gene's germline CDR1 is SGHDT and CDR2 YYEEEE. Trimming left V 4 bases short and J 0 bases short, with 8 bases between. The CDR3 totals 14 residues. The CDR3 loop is CASSLGLSNQPQHF. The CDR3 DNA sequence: TGTGCCAGCAGCCTCGGACTTAGCAATCAGCCCCAGCATTTT.

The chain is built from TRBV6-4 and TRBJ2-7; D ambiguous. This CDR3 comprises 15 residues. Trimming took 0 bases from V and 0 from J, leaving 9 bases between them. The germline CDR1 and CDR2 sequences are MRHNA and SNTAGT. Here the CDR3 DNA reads TGTGCCAGCAGTGACTCAAAACTGTCCTCCTACGAGCAGTACTTC. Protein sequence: CASSDSKLSSYEQYF.

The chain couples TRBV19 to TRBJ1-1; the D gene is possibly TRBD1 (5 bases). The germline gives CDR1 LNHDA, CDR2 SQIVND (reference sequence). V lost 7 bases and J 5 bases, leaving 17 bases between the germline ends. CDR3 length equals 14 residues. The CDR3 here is CASILGRVGTEAFF. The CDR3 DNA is TGTGCCAGTATCCTCGGCAGGGTGGGAACTGAAGCTTTCTTT. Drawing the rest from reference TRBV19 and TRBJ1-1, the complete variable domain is DGGITQSPKYLFRKEGQNVTLSCEQNLNHDAMYWYRQDPGQGLRLIYYSQIVNDFQKGDIAEGYSVSREKKESFPLTVTSAQKNPTAFYLCASILGRVGTEAFFGQGTRLTVV.

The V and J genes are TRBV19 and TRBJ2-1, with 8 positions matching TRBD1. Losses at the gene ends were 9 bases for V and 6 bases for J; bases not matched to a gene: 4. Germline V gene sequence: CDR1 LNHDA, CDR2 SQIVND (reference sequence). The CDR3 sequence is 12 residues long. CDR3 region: CASRQGPNEQFF. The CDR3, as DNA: TGTGCCAGCAGACAGGGGCCCAATGAGCAGTTCTTC.

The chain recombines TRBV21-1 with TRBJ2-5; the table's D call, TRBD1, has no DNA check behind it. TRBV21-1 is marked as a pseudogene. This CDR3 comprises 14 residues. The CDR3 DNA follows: TGTGCCAGCAGCAAAAGAAGGGGTTCAGAGACCCAGTACTTC. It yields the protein CASSKRRGSETQYF.

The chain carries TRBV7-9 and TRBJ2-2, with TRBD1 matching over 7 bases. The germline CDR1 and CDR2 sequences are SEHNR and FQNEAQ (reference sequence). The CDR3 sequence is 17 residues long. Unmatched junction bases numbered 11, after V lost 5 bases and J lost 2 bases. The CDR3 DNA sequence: TGTGCCAGCAGCCTCCCAACCCGACAGGGAAACACCGGGGAGCTGTTTTTT. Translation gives CASSLPTRQGNTGELFF.

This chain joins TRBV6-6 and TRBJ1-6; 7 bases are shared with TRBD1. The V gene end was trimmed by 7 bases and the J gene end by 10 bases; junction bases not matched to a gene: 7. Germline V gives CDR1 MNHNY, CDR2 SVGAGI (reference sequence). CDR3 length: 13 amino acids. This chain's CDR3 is CASTNTGASPLHF. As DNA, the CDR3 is TGTGCCAGCACTAATACAGGGGCCTCACCCCTCCACTTT.

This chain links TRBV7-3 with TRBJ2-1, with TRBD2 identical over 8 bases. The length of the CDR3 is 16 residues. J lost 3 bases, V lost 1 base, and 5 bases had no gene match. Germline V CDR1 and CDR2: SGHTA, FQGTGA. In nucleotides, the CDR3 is TGTGCCAGCAGCTTAATTACTAGCGGAGTCTACAATGAGCAGTTCTTC. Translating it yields CASSLITSGVYNEQFF.

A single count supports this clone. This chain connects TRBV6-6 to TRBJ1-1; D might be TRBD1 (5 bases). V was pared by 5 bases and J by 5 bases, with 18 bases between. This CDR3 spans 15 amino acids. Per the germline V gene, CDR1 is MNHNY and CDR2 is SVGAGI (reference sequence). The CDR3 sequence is CASSPTRGGGTEAFF. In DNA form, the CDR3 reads TGTGCCAGCAGTCCCACTCGGGGGGGTGGTACTGAAGCTTTCTTT.

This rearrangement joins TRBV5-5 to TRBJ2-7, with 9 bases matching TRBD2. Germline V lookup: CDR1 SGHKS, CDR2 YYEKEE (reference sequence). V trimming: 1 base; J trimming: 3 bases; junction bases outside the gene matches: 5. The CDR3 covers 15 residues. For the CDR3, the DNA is TGTGCCAGCAGCTTGATGGTAGCGGGAGTCTACGAGCAGTACTTC. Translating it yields CASSLMVAGVYEQYF.

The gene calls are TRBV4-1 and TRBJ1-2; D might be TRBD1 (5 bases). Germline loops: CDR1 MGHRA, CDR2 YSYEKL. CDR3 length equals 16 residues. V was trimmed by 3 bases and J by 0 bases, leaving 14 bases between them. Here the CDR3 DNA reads TGCGCCAGCAGCCACGGACACCTCAAAGCTAACTATGGCTACACCTTC. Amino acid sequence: CASSHGHLKANYGYTF.

The CDR3 DNA sequence: TGTGCCAGCAGACCCCTGACAGGGGACCTCTCTGGTGAGCAGTTCTTC. Its protein is CASRPLTGDLSGEQFF. The chain carries TRBV7-6 and TRBJ2-1; 8 positions agree with TRBD1. The CDR3 has 16 residues. From germline, CDR1 is SGHVS and CDR2 FNYEAQ. V lost 6 bases to trimming and J lost 9 bases; unmatched junction nucleotides: 16.

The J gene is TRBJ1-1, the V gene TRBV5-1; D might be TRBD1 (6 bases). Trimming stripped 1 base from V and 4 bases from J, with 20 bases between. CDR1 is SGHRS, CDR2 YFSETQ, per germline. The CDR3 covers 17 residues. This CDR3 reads CASSLPAGARLTTEAFF. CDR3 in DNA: TGCGCCAGCAGCTTGCCCGCAGGGGCCCGACTAACCACTGAAGCTTTCTTT.

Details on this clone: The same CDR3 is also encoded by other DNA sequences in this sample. The CDR3: CASSTGLGSYEQYF. The CDR3 region has the DNA TGTGCCAGTAGTACGGGGTTGGGATCCTACGAGCAGTACTTC. The chain combines TRBV19 with TRBJ2-7; D is possibly TRBD2 (5 bases). The CDR3 is 14 amino acids. Germline values: CDR1 LNHDA, CDR2 SQIVND (reference sequence). Trimming took off 4 bases at V and 1 base at J, with 11 bases between the two ends. Based on the CDR3 plus reference TRBV19 and TRBJ2-7, the full variable domain is DGGITQSPKYLFRKEGQNVTLSCEQNLNHDAMYWYRQDPGQGLRLIYYSQIVNDFQKGDIAEGYSVSREKKESFPLTVTSAQKNPTAFYLCASSTGLGSYEQYFGPGTRLTVT.

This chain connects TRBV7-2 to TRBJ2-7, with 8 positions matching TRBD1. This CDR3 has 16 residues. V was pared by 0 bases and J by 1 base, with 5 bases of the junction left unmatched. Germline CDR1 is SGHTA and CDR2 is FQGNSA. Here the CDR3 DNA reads TGTGCCAGCAGCTTAGCTCACCAGGGGGCTTCCTACGAGCAGTACTTC. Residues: CASSLAHQGASYEQYF.

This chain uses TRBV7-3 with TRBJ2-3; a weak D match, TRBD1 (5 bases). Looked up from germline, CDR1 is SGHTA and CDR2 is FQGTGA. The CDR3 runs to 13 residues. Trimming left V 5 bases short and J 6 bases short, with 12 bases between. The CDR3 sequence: CASSVRPGDTQYF. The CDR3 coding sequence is TGTGCCAGCAGCGTCAGACCAGGGGATACGCAGTATTTT.

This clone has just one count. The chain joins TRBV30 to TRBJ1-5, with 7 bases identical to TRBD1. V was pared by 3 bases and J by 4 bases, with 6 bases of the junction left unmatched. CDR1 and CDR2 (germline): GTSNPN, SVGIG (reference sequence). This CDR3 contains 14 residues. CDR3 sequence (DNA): TGTGCCTGGAGCGCGGGACAGATTAATCAGCCCCAGCATTTT. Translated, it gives CAWSAGQINQPQHF.

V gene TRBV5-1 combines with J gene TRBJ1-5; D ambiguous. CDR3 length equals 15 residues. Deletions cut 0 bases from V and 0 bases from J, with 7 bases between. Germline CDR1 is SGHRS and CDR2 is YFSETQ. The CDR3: CASSLDGYSNQPQHF. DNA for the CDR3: TGCGCCAGCAGCTTGGACGGTTATAGCAATCAGCCCCAGCATTTT.

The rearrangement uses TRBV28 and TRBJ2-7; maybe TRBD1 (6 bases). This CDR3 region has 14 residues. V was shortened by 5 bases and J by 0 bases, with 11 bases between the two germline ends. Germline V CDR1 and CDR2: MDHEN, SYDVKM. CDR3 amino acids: CASSNRVVSYEQYF. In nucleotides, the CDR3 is TGTGCCAGCAGTAACAGGGTGGTCTCCTACGAGCAGTACTTC.

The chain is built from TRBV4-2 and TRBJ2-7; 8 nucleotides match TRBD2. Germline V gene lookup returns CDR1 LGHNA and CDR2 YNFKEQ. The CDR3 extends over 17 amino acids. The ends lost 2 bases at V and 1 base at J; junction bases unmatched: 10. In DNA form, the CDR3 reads TGTGCCAGCAGCCAAACCCTCGGGGGGGTGGGATCCTACGAGCAGTACTTC. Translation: CASSQTLGGVGSYEQYF.

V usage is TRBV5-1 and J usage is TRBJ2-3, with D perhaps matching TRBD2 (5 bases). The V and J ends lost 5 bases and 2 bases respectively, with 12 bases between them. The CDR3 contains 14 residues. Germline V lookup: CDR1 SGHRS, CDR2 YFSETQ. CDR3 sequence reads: CASRREIATDTQYF. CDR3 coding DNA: TGCGCCAGCAGGAGGGAAATAGCCACAGATACGCAGTATTTT.

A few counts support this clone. As DNA, the CDR3 is TGCGCCAGCAGCCAAGTTAGACTAGCGGTGTACAATGAGCAGTTCTTC. Translated, it gives CASSQVRLAVYNEQFF. This chain connects TRBV4-1 to TRBJ2-1; 9 nucleotides match TRBD2. Unmatched junction bases numbered 5, after V lost 1 base and J lost 4 bases. CDR1 and CDR2 (germline): MGHRA, YSYEKL. The CDR3 covers 16 residues.

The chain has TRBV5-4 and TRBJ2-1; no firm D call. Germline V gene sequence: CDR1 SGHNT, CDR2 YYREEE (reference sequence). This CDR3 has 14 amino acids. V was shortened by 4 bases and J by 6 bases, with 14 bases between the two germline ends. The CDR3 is CASSPEYSSNEQFF. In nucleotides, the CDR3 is TGTGCCAGCAGCCCGGAGTACTCTTCCAATGAGCAGTTCTTC.

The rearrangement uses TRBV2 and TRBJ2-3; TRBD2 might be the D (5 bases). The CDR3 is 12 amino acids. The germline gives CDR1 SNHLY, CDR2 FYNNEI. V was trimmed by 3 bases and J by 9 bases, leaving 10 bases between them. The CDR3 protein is CASSEEVATQYF. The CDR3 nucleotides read TGTGCCAGCAGTGAGGAGGTGGCGACGCAGTATTTT.

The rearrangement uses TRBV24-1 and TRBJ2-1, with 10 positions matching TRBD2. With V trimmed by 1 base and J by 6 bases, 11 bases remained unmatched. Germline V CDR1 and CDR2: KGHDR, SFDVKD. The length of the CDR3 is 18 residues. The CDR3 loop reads CATSDFNPASGRANEQFF. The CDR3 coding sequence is TGTGCCACCAGTGATTTCAATCCGGCCAGCGGGAGGGCCAATGAGCAGTTCTTC.

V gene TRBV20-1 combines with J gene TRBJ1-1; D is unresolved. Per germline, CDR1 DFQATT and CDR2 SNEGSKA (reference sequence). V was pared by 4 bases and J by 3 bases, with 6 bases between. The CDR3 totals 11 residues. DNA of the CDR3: TGCAGTGCTACTCCGGACACTGAAGCTTTCTTT. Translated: CSATPDTEAFF.